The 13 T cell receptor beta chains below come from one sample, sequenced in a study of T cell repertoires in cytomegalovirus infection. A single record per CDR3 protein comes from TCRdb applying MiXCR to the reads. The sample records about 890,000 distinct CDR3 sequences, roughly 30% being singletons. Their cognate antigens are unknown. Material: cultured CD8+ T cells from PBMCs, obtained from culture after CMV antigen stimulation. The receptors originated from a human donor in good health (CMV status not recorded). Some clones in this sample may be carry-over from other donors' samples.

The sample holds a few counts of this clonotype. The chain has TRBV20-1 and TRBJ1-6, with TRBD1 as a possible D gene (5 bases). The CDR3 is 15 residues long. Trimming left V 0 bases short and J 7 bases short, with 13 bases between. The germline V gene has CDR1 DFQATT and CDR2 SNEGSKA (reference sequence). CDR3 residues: CSARDRGVTNSPLHF. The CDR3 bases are TGCAGTGCTAGAGATAGAGGGGTAACAAATTCACCCCTCCACTTT.

CDR3 region: CASSLLRGSEQYV. CDR3 coding DNA: TGTGCCAGCAGCTTATTACGCGGGTCCGAGCAGTACGTC. The rearrangement links TRBV11-1 to TRBJ2-7, with D maybe TRBD2 (5 bases). The germline CDR1 and CDR2 sequences are SGHAT and FQDESV (reference sequence). Deletions cut 2 bases from V and 6 bases from J, with 11 bases between. The CDR3 runs to 13 residues.

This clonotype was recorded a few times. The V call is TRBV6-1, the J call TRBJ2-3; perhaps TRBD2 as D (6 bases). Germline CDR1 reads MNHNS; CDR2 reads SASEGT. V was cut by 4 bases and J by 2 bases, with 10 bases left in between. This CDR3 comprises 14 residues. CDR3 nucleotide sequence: TGTGCCAGCAGTGTTCGGGACTTCACAGATACGCAGTATTTT. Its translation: CASSVRDFTDTQYF.

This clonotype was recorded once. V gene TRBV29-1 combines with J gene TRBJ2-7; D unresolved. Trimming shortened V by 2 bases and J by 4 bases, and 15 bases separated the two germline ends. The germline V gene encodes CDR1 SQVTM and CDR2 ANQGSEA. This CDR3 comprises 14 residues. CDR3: CSVERPDLPYEQYF. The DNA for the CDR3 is TGCAGCGTTGAAAGACCAGACTTACCTTACGAGCAGTACTTC.

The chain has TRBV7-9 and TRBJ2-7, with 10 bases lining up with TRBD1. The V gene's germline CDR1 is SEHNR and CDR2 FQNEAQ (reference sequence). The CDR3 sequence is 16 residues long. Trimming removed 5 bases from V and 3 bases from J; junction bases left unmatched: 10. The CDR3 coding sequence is TGTGCCAGCAGCGGTTCGCCGGGACAGGGGCGCTACGAGCAGTACTTC. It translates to CASSGSPGQGRYEQYF.

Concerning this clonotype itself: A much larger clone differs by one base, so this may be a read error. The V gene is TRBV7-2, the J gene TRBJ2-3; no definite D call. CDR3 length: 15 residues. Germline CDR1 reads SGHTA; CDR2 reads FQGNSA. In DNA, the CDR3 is TGTGTCAGCAGCTTAGAGGTCAAAAAACGGGATACGCAGTATTTT. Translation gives CVSSLEVKKRDTQYF.

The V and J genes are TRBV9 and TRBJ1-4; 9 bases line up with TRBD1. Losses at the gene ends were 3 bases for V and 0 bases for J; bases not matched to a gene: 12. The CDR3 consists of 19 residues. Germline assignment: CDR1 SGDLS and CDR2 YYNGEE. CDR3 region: CASSAGTGTSLATNEKLFF. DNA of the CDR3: TGTGCCAGCAGCGCCGGGACAGGGACTTCCCTCGCAACTAATGAAAAACTGTTTTTT.

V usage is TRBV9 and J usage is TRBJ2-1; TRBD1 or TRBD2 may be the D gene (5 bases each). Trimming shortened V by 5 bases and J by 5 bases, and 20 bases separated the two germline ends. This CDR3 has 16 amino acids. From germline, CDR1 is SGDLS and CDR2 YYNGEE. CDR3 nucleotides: TGTGCCAGCAGGTCCCCGGAGGCAGGGCTAAACAATGAGCAGTTCTTC. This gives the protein CASRSPEAGLNNEQFF.

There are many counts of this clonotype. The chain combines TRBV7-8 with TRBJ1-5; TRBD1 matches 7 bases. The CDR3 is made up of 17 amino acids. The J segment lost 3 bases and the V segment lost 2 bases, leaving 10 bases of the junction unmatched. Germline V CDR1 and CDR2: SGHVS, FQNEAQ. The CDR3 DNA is TGTGCCAGCAGCTTACCTTGGACAGGAGCGAACAATCAGCCCCAGCATTTT. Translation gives CASSLPWTGANNQPQHF. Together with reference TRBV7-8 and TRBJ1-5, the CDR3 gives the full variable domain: GAGVSQSPRYKVAKRGQDVALRCDPISGHVSLFWYQQALGQGPEFLTYFQNEAQLDKSGLPSDRFFAERPEGSVSTLKIQRTQQEDSAVYLCASSLPWTGANNQPQHFGDGTRLSIL.

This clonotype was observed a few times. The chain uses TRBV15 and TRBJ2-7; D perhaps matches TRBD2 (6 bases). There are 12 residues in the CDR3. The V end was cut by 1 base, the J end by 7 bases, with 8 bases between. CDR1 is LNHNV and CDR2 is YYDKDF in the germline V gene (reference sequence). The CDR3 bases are TGTGCCACCAGCAGAGGGGAGGAAGAGCAGTACTTC. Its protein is CATSRGEEEQYF.

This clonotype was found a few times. CDR3 loop: CASKRGGAQETQYF. CDR3 nucleotides: TGTGCCAGTAAGAGAGGGGGGGCCCAGGAGACCCAGTACTTC. The chain is built from TRBV27 and TRBJ2-5; D might be TRBD2 (7 bases). The CDR3 contains 14 residues. Trimming removed 9 bases from V and 5 bases from J, with 19 bases in between. Germline V gene data show CDR1 as MNHEY and CDR2 as SMNVEV (reference sequence).

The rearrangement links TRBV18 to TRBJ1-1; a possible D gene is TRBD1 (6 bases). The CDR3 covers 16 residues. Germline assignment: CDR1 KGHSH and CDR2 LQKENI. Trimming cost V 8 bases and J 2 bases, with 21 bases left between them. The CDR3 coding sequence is TGTGCCAGCCACAACAGGAGGGAAGGGGGAAACACTGAAGCTTTCTTT. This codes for CASHNRREGGNTEAFF.

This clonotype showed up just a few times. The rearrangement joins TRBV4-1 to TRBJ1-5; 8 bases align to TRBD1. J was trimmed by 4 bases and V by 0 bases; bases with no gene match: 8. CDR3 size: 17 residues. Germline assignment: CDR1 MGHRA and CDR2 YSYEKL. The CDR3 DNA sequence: TGCGCCAGCAGCCAAGAACCTTTAGGACAGGGAAATCAGCCCCAGCATTTT. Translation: CASSQEPLGQGNQPQHF.